This paragraph covers one TCR beta chain sequence. The TCR beta repertoire was assessed by survey-level immunoSEQ sequencing. The repertoire was sequenced with immunoSEQ multiplex PCR; TCRdb's copy has only in-frame clones and lacks some. The data contain some 48,000 clones, 90% to 95% of them singletons. Sequencing was performed on PBMCs. The sequence derives from a man in his forties with rheumatoid arthritis.

The DNA of the CDR3 is TGTGCCAGCCGAAGAGGGACAGTCAACACTGAAGCTTTCTTT. Translation gives CASRRGTVNTEAFF. The rearrangement uses TRBV18 and TRBJ1-1; 7 bases are shared with TRBD1. This CDR3 contains 14 residues. The germline CDR1 and CDR2 sequences are KGHSH and LQKENI. Unmatched junction bases numbered 8, after V lost 8 bases and J lost 2 bases. Using reference TRBV18 and TRBJ1-1 for the parts outside the CDR3, the full variable domain is NAGVMQNPRHLVRRRGQEARLRCSPMKGHSHVYWYRQLPEEGLKFMVYLQKENIIDESGMPKERFSAEFPKEGPSILRIQQVVRGDSAAYFCASRRGTVNTEAFFGQGTRLTVV.